The source of this TCR beta chain is a study of blood T cell repertoires in COVID-19. About the study: The study drew acute and convalescent COVID-19 samples from the United States, Italy and Spain. In each case, the material was cDNA or gDNA derived from T cells, B-cell-depleted T cells, or PBMCs.

Trimming pared 0 bases from V and 0 bases from J, leaving 10 bases between. The CDR3 runs to 15 residues. Per the germline V gene, CDR1 is SGHDT and CDR2 is YYEEEE. In the authors' workflow: Amplification of reference gene primers was used by the study to estimate nucleated cell counts. Libraries were prepared by immunoSEQ multiplex PCR; TCRdb keeps only in-frame clonotypes and omits some of them. The DNA gave D and trimming, while V, J and clone size come from that table. This table has 200,000 to 250,000 clones, 70% to 90% appearing once. The TCR comes from a woman in her late teens or twenties who had recovered from COVID-19. The sequencing input was peripheral blood. V is TRBV5-6 and J is TRBJ2-7; possibly TRBD2 for D (6 bases). The CDR3 nucleotides read TGTGCCAGCAGCTTGGCTCCTAGCGCCTCCTACGAGCAGTACTTC. Translation: CASSLAPSASYEQYF.